This T cell receptor beta chain was recorded in a study of PD-L1 blockade in urothelial cancer. On the study more broadly: Each patient had 0 to 3 earlier chemotherapy regimens. Analysis of blood occurred 3 weeks (second dose) and 6 weeks after treatment start. Specimens of blood held a median count of about 150,000 T cells. Regarding the study as a whole: At 3 weeks on treatment, tumor-associated clones expanded more with durable benefit.

Produced via immunoSEQ multiplex PCR; TCRdb's table is partial and in-frame only. The table shows about 120,000 clones, with around 89% occurring only once. CDR3 length: 15 residues. The V gene's germline CDR1 is SGHRS and CDR2 YFSETQ. V lost 2 bases and J lost 0; bases outside the gene matches: 5. There are a few counts of this clone. Its antigen is not identified. The sample's time point: peripheral blood 6 weeks after treatment start. The clonotype comes from a man aged 60 to 69 with urothelial cancer. The rearrangement uses TRBV5-1 and TRBJ2-7; 7 bases map to TRBD2. The material sequenced was PBMCs, taken around atezolizumab (anti-PD-L1) treatment. The CDR3 DNA reads TGCGCCAGCAGCTTAGCGGGGTCGAGCTCCTACGAGCAGTACTTC. It is translated as CASSLAGSSSYEQYF.